A single sample is the source of the 21 T cell receptor beta chains below, sequenced in a study of cytomegalovirus exposure and HLA in healthy donors. PCR was performed using 60 Vbeta and 13 Jbeta primers. Sequencing was performed with immunoSEQ multiplex PCR; in TCRdb, only in-frame clones are kept and a portion is missing. The sample yields just under 150,000 clones, roughly 80% seen once. The sequenced material came from PBMCs. All receptors derive from a woman under 40 in good health and CMV-seronegative.

The genes are TRBV5-1 and TRBJ2-7, with 11 bases that match TRBD1. The CDR3 covers 16 residues. The J segment lost 2 bases and the V segment lost 4 bases, leaving 8 bases of the junction unmatched. Germline loops: CDR1 SGHRS, CDR2 YFSETQ. CDR3 nucleotides: TGCGCCAGCAGCGAAGGACAGGGGGCGAAGGCCTACGAGCAGTACTTC. As protein: CASSEGQGAKAYEQYF.

V gene TRBV28 combines with J gene TRBJ1-5; tentative D call: TRBD1 (6 bases). The CDR3 runs 18 residues. The germline CDR1 and CDR2 sequences are MDHEN and SYDVKM. Trimming shortened V by 4 bases and J by 2 bases, and 21 bases separated the two germline ends. As DNA, the CDR3 is TGTGCCAGCAGTTCTATTTTGGGACAACTCCTGGGCAATCAGCCCCAGCATTTT. Protein product: CASSSILGQLLGNQPQHF.

The chain links TRBV7-9 to TRBJ2-6, with D possibly being TRBD1 (6 bases). The germline CDR1 and CDR2 sequences are SEHNR and FQNEAQ (reference sequence). Trimming cost V 1 base and J 2 bases, with 12 bases left between them. This CDR3 region has 17 residues. CDR3 DNA sequence: TGTGCCAGCAGCTTAGTACAGGGTGCCCCTGGGGCCAACGTCCTGACTTTC. Its translation: CASSLVQGAPGANVLTF.

Remarks on this clone: Different DNA sequences within this sample yield the same CDR3. The chain links TRBV2 to TRBJ1-1, with D perhaps matching TRBD1 (5 bases). This CDR3 has 11 residues. Trimming took 9 bases from V and 4 from J, leaving 9 bases between them. CDR1 SNHLY and CDR2 FYNNEI come from the germline V gene. The CDR3 region is CASDRLTEAFF. CDR3 nucleotides: TGTGCCAGTGACAGACTCACTGAAGCTTTCTTT.

The rearrangement joins TRBV7-8 to TRBJ2-7; possible D gene TRBD2, 5 bases. The CDR3 sequence is 11 residues long. Germline CDR1 SGHVS, CDR2 FQNEAQ. V was cut by 4 bases and J by 7 bases, with 8 bases left in between. The CDR3 sequence: CASSSGGEQYF. In DNA, the CDR3 is TGTGCCAGCAGCTCCGGAGGAGAGCAGTACTTC.

V and J are TRBV7-2 and TRBJ2-3; D gene unclear. The CDR3 length is 13 residues. CDR1 and CDR2 from the germline V gene are SGHTA and FQGNSA. V was shortened by 1 base and J by 4 bases, with 6 bases between the two germline ends. CDR3 sequence (DNA): TGTGCCAGCAGCTTAGTCTCCCCAGATACGCAGTATTTT. As protein: CASSLVSPDTQYF.

The chain links TRBV14 to TRBJ2-2; 7 bases are a match to TRBD2. Germline CDR1 is SGHDN and CDR2 is FVKESK. Trimming cost V 0 bases and J 6 bases; bases outside gene matches: 10. This CDR3 spans 17 amino acids. In DNA, the CDR3 is TGTGCCAGCAGCCAAGACAAAGGACTAGTTGGGTCCGGGGAGCTGTTTTTT. This sequence encodes CASSQDKGLVGSGELFF.

Only one count was recorded for this clone. This chain connects TRBV5-1 to TRBJ2-3; 9 bases are a match to TRBD1. The germline V gene encodes CDR1 SGHRS and CDR2 YFSETQ. Trimming took 1 base from V and 1 from J; bases not matched to a gene: 4. The CDR3 covers 16 residues. The CDR3: CASSLLRDRGTDTQYF. As DNA, the CDR3 is TGCGCCAGCAGCTTGCTCCGGGACAGGGGCACAGATACGCAGTATTTT.

The chain employs TRBV7-6 and TRBJ1-4; TRBD1 aligns across 11 bases. This CDR3 spans 15 amino acids. Germline V gives CDR1 SGHVS, CDR2 FNYEAQ. The V and J ends lost 4 bases and 8 bases, in that order; junction bases with no gene match: 6. The chain's CDR3 is CASSYRTGGAEKLFF. In DNA, the CDR3 is TGTGCCAGCAGCTACCGGACAGGGGGCGCCGAAAAACTGTTTTTT.

The chain is built from TRBV11-2 and TRBJ1-2; D ambiguous. The CDR3 has 13 residues. V lost 0 bases and J 7 bases, leaving 9 bases between the germline ends. Germline V gives CDR1 SGHAT, CDR2 FQNNGV. CDR3 amino acids: CASSLDPRGGYTF. CDR3 nucleotides: TGTGCCAGCAGCTTAGATCCCCGGGGTGGCTACACCTTC.

This rearrangement joins TRBV9 to TRBJ1-2, with a weak D call TRBD1 (5 bases). Deletions cut 4 bases from V and 2 bases from J, with 9 bases between. Per the germline V gene, CDR1 is SGDLS and CDR2 is YYNGEE. The CDR3 has 13 residues. In nucleotides, the CDR3 is TGTGCCAGCAGCTTCAGGGTGAACTATGGCTACACCTTC. Amino acids: CASSFRVNYGYTF.

This chain uses TRBV2 with TRBJ1-1, with 10 bases matching TRBD1. The germline CDR1 and CDR2 sequences are SNHLY and FYNNEI. The CDR3 extends over 13 amino acids. Trimming took 7 bases from V and 5 from J; bases not matched to a gene: 4. The CDR3 here is CASTGTGDTEAFF. The CDR3 nucleotides read TGTGCCAGCACCGGGACAGGGGATACTGAAGCTTTCTTT.

V gene TRBV9 combines with J gene TRBJ2-4; D is possibly TRBD2 (7 bases). The CDR3 length is 14 residues. V was trimmed by 0 bases and J by 8 bases, leaving 12 bases between them. Looked up from germline, CDR1 is SGDLS and CDR2 is YYNGEE. This CDR3 is CASSVVGGGDIQYF. CDR3 sequence (DNA): TGTGCCAGCAGCGTAGTAGGGGGAGGGGACATTCAGTACTTC.

The chain employs TRBV11-2 and TRBJ1-2; D is possibly TRBD1 (5 bases). The CDR3 is 16 amino acids. The V end lost 5 bases, the J end lost 6 bases, and 22 bases lay between the germline ends. The germline V gene encodes CDR1 SGHAT and CDR2 FQNNGV. CDR3 loop: CASSPTGPTGGDGYTF. DNA of the CDR3: TGTGCCAGCAGCCCGACCGGGCCCACAGGTGGGGATGGCTACACCTTC.

The CDR3 sequence: CASSYSRRGGRNTQYF. The CDR3 coding sequence is TGTGCCAGCAGTTACTCGCGGCGGGGGGGCCGGAATACGCAGTATTTT. This rearrangement joins TRBV6-5 to TRBJ2-3; 9 nucleotides align to TRBD2. The CDR3 sequence is 16 residues long. The ends lost 0 bases at V and 7 bases at J; junction bases unmatched: 8. Per the germline V gene, CDR1 is MNHEY and CDR2 is SVGAGI.

V and J are TRBV5-6 and TRBJ1-2, with D perhaps TRBD1 (5 bases). V was cut by 1 base and J by 2 bases, with 12 bases left in between. The CDR3 runs 15 residues. Germline CDR1 and CDR2: SGHDT and YYEEEE. The CDR3 DNA follows: TGTGCCAGCAGCTTGATCCCGACAGTCAACTATGGCTACACCTTC. Residues: CASSLIPTVNYGYTF. The full variable domain, its missing parts supplied by reference TRBV5-6 and TRBJ1-2, is DAGVTQSPTHLIKTRGQQVTLRCSPKSGHDTVSWYQQALGQGPQFIFQYYEEEERQRGNFPDRFSGHQFPNYSSELNVNALLLGDSALYLCASSLIPTVNYGYTFGSGTRLTVV.

The rearrangement uses TRBV9 and TRBJ2-7; no clear D. Trimming pared 3 bases from V and 7 bases from J, leaving 14 bases between. Germline V CDR1 and CDR2: SGDLS, YYNGEE. The CDR3 contains 13 residues. CDR3 in DNA: TGTGCCAGCAGCGGGCCCCAGGAAGGTGAGCAGTACTTC. It is translated as CASSGPQEGEQYF.

The chain carries TRBV30 and TRBJ2-1; 11 nucleotides line up with TRBD2. Looked up from germline, CDR1 is GTSNPN and CDR2 is SVGIG (reference sequence). The trim removed 2 bases at V and 6 bases at J, leaving 9 bases unmatched. The CDR3 sequence is 16 residues long. The chain's CDR3 is CAWSQASGRRSNEQFF. CDR3 coding DNA: TGTGCCTGGAGTCAGGCTAGCGGGAGGAGGTCCAATGAGCAGTTCTTC.

The chain combines TRBV28 with TRBJ2-7, with D perhaps matching TRBD1 (6 bases). This CDR3 has 14 residues. The germline CDR1 and CDR2 sequences are MDHEN and SYDVKM. Trimming took 4 bases from V and 3 from J, leaving 13 bases between them. The CDR3 DNA reads TGTGCCAGCAGTTCGGCGGACAGTCGCTACGAGCAGTACTTC. It codes for CASSSADSRYEQYF.

The genes are TRBV5-1 and TRBJ2-7; 9 positions agree with TRBD1. CDR1 and CDR2 from the germline V gene are SGHRS and YFSETQ. The CDR3 has 16 residues. V shed 3 bases and J 6 bases; nucleotides not matched to a gene: 13. The CDR3 DNA sequence: TGCGCCAGCAGCTCACGACCGGGACAGGGAGACTCCGAGCAGTACTTC. It specifies CASSSRPGQGDSEQYF.

V usage is TRBV7-9 and J usage is TRBJ1-1; 9 bases align to TRBD1. The germline gives CDR1 SEHNR, CDR2 FQNEAQ (reference sequence). The length of the CDR3 is 18 residues. V lost 5 bases to trimming and J lost 2 bases; unmatched junction nucleotides: 15. The CDR3 DNA reads as TGTGCCAGCAGCATCACCGGGACAGGGTTCTCCCCCAACACTGAAGCTTTCTTT. Translating it yields CASSITGTGFSPNTEAFF.